This T cell receptor beta chain stems from a study of identical twins. As to this clonotype: As yet, its antigen is unknown.

V lost 4 bases to trimming and J lost 3 bases; unmatched junction nucleotides: 4. CDR3 length: 13 residues. CDR1 and CDR2 (germline): DFQATT, SNEGSKA (reference sequence). TCRdb reprocessed the 5' RACE reads with MiXCR, giving one entry per CDR3 protein. The sample has some 1,700,000 distinct CDR3 sequences, around a third seen once. Notes on the study in general: Zero-insertion analyses could be partly confounded by invariant MAIT and iNKT cells. Insertion counts were lower in abundant cord blood beta clonotypes, a trend that memory repertoires did not show.

The specimen sequenced was cord blood. The chain recombines TRBV20-1 with TRBJ1-1; 8 bases are shared with TRBD1. This TCR came from a newborn girl in good health. The CDR3 protein is CSAMTGAHTEAFF. The CDR3 nucleotides are TGCAGTGCTATGACAGGGGCGCACACTGAAGCTTTCTTT.